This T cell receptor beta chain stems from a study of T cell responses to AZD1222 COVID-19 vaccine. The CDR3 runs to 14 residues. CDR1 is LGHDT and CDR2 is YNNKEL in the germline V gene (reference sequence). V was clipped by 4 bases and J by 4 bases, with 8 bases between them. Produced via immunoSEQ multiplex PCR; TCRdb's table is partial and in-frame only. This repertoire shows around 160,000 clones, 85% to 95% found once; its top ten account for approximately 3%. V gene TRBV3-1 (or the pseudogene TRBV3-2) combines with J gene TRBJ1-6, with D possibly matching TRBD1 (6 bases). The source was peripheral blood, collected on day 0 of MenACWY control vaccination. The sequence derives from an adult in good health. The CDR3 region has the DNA TGTGCCAGCAGCCCGGACAGATATAATTCACCCCTCCACTTT. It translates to CASSPDRYNSPLHF.